This T cell receptor (beta chain) originates from a study of cytomegalovirus exposure and HLA in healthy donors. Study-wide context: Genotyping of 430 or so donors showed that about 79% belonged to the Caucasian-associated ancestry cluster. Findings and limits, study-wide: Later analysis demonstrated an association between a missense DCLRE1C variant and TCR beta V- and J-gene trimming. Many donors shared some public TCRs, even though most TCR sequences were rare. Later analysis reportedly placed an Asian-associated ancestry cluster below the roughly 690-donor mean in N-insertions.

As regards this clone: The antigen is unknown.

The primer mix had 60 Vbeta and 13 Jbeta primers. Profiling relied on immunoSEQ multiplex PCR, and the TCRdb table lists in-frame clones only, not all of them. This repertoire shows around 150,000 clones, around 83% found once; its top ten account for 4.1%. This CDR3 has 16 amino acids. J is TRBJ2-5 and V is TRBV12-2; the DNA was not compared with TRBD1, the D call given in the table. TRBV12-2 is an annotated pseudogene. Material for sequencing was PBMCs. This TCR derives from a man aged 50-60 years in good health and CMV-seropositive. The CDR3, as DNA: TGTGCAAGTCGTTTCTTACAGGGTGTTTCGCAAGAGACCCAGTACTTC. Translation: CASRFLQGVSQETQYF.